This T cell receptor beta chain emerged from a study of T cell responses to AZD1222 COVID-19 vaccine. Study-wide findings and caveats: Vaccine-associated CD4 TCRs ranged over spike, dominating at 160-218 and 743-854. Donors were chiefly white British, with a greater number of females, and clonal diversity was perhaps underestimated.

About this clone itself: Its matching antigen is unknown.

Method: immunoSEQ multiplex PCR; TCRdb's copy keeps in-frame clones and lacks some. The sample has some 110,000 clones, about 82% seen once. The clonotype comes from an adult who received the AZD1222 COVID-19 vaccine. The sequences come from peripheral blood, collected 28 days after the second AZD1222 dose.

DNA for the CDR3: TGTGCCAGCAGCGTAGACGTGGGGAACTATGGCTACACCTTC. Protein product: CASSVDVGNYGYTF. J is TRBJ1-2 and V is TRBV9; D is undetermined. Trimming removed 0 bases at V and 2 bases at J, with 8 bases between. Germline V gene sequence: CDR1 SGDLS, CDR2 YYNGEE. This CDR3 spans 14 amino acids.